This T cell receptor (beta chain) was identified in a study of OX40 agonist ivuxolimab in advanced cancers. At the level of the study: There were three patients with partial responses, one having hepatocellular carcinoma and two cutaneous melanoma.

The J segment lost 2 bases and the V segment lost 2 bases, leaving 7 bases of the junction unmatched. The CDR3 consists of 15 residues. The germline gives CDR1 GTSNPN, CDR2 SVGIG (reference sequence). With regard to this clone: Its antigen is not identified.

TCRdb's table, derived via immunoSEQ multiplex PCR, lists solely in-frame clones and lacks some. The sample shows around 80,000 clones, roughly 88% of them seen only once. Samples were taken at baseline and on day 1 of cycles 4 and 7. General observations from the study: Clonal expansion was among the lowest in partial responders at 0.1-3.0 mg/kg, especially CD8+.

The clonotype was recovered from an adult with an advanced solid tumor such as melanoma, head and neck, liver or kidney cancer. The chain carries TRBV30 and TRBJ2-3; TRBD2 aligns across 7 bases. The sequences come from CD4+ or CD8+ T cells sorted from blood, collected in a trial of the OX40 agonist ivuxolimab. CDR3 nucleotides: TGTGCCTGGAGTAACAGCGGGGCCGACACAGATACGCAGTATTTT. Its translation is CAWSNSGADTDTQYF.